These 3 T cell receptor beta chains came from one sample sequenced in a study of blood T cell repertoires in COVID-19. Method: immunoSEQ multiplex PCR; TCRdb's copy keeps in-frame clones and lacks some. The sample lists around 160,000 clones, approximately 83% occurring once. Material: peripheral blood. The source is an older woman with COVID-19, enrolled during active disease.

This chain joins TRBV1 and TRBJ2-3; TRBD1 was called by the table and not checked on the DNA. TRBV1 is marked as a pseudogene. CDR3 length: 20 amino acids. The CDR3 is CTSSQDRGRGPLQVPDTQYF. The CDR3 DNA follows: TGCACCAGCAGCCAAGATCGAGGCAGGGGGCCCCTTCAGGTTCCAGATACGCAGTATTTT.

The chain couples TRBV6-5 to TRBJ1-2; TRBD1 agrees at 8 bases. Per germline, CDR1 MNHEY and CDR2 SVGAGI. The CDR3 sequence is 15 residues long. J gave up 4 bases and V 2 bases, and 6 bases lay outside the gene matches. This CDR3 reads CASSYDRGGFYGYTF. The CDR3 nucleotides read TGTGCCAGCAGTTACGACAGGGGAGGCTTCTATGGCTACACCTTC.

V gene TRBV27 combines with J gene TRBJ1-5, with D possibly TRBD1 on 6 matching bases. Germline lookup yields CDR1 MNHEY and CDR2 SMNVEV (reference sequence). The CDR3 totals 16 residues. V lost 5 bases, J lost 1 base, and 15 bases lay in between. The CDR3 spells CASSTNPGESNQPQHF. The CDR3 coding sequence is TGTGCCAGCAGTACTAACCCAGGGGAGAGCAATCAGCCCCAGCATTTT.